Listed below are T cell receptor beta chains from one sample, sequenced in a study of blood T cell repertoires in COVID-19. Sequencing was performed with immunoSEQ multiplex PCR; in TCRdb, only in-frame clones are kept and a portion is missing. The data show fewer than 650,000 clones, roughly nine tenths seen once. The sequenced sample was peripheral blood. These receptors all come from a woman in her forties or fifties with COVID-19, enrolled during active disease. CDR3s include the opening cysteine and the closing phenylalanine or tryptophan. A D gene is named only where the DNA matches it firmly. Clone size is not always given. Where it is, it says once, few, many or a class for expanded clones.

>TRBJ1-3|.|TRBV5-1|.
CASSLPTGGGSGNTIYF
TGCGCCAGCAGCCTACCTACCGGAGGCGGCTCTGGAAACACCATATATTTT
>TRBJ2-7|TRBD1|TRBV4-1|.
CASSPSNRDSSYEQYF
TGCGCCAGCAGCCCCTCCAACCGGGACAGCTCCTACGAGCAGTACTTC
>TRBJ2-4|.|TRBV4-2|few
CASSQERSPGAIQYF
TGTGCCAGCAGCCAAGAACGTAGCCCGGGAGCCATTCAGTACTTC
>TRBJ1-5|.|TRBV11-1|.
CASSPLRGMGQPQHF
TGTGCCAGCAGCCCTTTGAGAGGGATGGGTCAGCCCCAGCATTTT
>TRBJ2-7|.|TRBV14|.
CASSPSGESYEQYF
TGTGCCAGCAGCCCTTCTGGGGAGTCCTACGAGCAGTACTTC
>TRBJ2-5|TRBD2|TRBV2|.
CASSKTSGEETQYF
TGTGCCAGCAGTAAGACTAGCGGGGAAGAGACCCAGTACTTC
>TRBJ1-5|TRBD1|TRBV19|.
CASIRSGQGHQHF
TGTGCCAGTATACGATCGGGACAGGGGCACCAGCATTTT
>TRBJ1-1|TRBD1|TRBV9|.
CASSATGGPVAEAFF
TGTGCCAGCAGCGCGACAGGGGGCCCTGTTGCTGAAGCTTTCTTT
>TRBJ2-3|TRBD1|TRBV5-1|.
CASSYQGAGTDTQYF
TGCGCCAGCAGCTATCAGGGGGCTGGCACAGATACGCAGTATTTT
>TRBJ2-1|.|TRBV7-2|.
CASTPRLQGNEQFF
TGTGCCAGCACCCCGCGGCTACAGGGAAATGAGCAGTTCTTC
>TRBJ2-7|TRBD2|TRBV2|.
CASSVRLAVVEQYF
TGTGCCTCCTCGGTGCGGCTAGCGGTTGTTGAGCAGTACTTC
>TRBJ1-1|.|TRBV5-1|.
CASSFSGENTEAFF
TGCGCCAGCAGCTTCAGCGGGGAAAACACTGAAGCTTTCTTT
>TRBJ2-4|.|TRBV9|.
CASSEAGSVGNIQYF
TGTGCCAGCAGCGAGGCAGGGTCGGTGGGAAACATTCAGTACTTC
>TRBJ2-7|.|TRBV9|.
CASSVGSSYEQYF
TGTGCCAGCAGCGTCGGGAGCTCCTACGAGCAGTACTTC
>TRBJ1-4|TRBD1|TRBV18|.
CASSARQGDNEKLFF
TGTGCCAGCTCAGCTAGACAGGGGGACAATGAAAAACTGTTTTTT
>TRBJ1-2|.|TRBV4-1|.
CASSPQGGRGTKDGYTF
TGCGCCAGCAGCCCCCAGGGAGGGAGGGGGACCAAGGATGGCTACACCTTC
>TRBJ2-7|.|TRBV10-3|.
CAISDLSALSYEQYF
TGTGCCATCAGTGACCTATCCGCCCTCTCCTACGAGCAGTACTTC
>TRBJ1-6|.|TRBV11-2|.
CASRSMSSYNSPLHF
TGTGCCAGCAGATCCATGAGCTCCTATAATTCACCCCTCCACTTT
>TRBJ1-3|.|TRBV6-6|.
CASSSPGSGNTIYF
TGTGCCAGCAGCTCACCGGGCTCTGGAAACACCATATATTTT
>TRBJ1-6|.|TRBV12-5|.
CASGLTPRDSPLHF
TGTGCTAGTGGTTTGACCCCGAGGGATTCACCCCTCCACTTT
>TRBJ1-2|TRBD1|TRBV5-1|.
CASSLVQGEVYGYTF
TGCGCCAGCAGCTTGGTCCAGGGGGAAGTCTATGGCTACACCTTC
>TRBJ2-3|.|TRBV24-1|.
CATSDLGTTNTDTQYF
TGTGCCACCAGTGATTTGGGCACCACTAACACAGATACGCAGTATTTT
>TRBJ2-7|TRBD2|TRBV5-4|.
CASSLAGGEQYF
TGTGCCAGCAGCTTGGCGGGGGGCGAGCAGTACTTC
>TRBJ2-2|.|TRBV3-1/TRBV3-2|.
CASSGGPGELFF
TGTGCCAGCAGTGGAGGCCCCGGGGAGCTGTTTTTT
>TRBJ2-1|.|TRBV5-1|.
CASSLGPTGNEQFF
TGCGCCAGCAGCTTGGGTCCCACCGGCAATGAGCAGTTCTTC
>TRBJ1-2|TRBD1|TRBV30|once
CAWSATGDYGYTF
TGTGCCTGGAGTGCGACAGGGGACTATGGCTACACCTTC